The 10 T cell receptor beta chains listed next were all sequenced from one sample in a study of cytomegalovirus exposure and HLA in healthy donors. A multiplex PCR was run with 60 Vbeta primers and 13 Jbeta primers. This table comes from immunoSEQ multiplex PCR, and its TCRdb copy is limited to in-frame clones, with some not included. The sample lists approximately 130,000 clones, around nine tenths occurring once. Sequencing used PBMCs. Receptors originate from a woman aged 25 to 39 in good health and CMV-seronegative.

This chain uses TRBV6-5 with TRBJ2-7; D possibly corresponds to TRBD1 (6 bases). Per germline, CDR1 MNHEY and CDR2 SVGAGI. V lost 0 bases, J lost 6 bases, and 9 bases lay in between. There are 13 residues in the CDR3. CDR3 coding DNA: TGTGCCAGCAGTTACTCCCGGACAGTCGAGCAGTACTTC. Translating it yields CASSYSRTVEQYF.

For this clone: Other DNA sequences of this sample code for an identical CDR3. The chain is built from TRBV18 and TRBJ2-7; no firm D call. CDR3 length: 12 residues. Germline CDR1 reads KGHSH; CDR2 reads LQKENI. The V end was cut by 2 bases, the J end by 4 bases, with 6 bases between. In DNA form, the CDR3 reads TGTGCCAGCTCACCAGGGCAGTACGAGCAGTACTTC. It translates to CASSPGQYEQYF.

This chain links TRBV11-2 with TRBJ1-1, with D tentatively TRBD1 (6 bases). With 2 bases removed from V and 7 bases from J, the gap between germline ends came to 23 bases. This CDR3 is 17 amino acids long. The germline V gene encodes CDR1 SGHAT and CDR2 FQNNGV. CDR3 sequence reads: CASSLRVASGEQGEAFF. Here the CDR3 DNA reads TGTGCCAGCAGCTTAAGGGTAGCGTCCGGTGAACAGGGTGAAGCTTTCTTT.

The V and J genes are TRBV30 and TRBJ1-2; D is possibly TRBD1 (6 bases). Germline V gene lookup returns CDR1 GTSNPN and CDR2 SVGIG (reference sequence). The CDR3 covers 11 residues. V shed 5 bases and J shed 8 bases, with 12 bases lying between them. The CDR3 sequence is CAWGPRGGYTF. CDR3 DNA: TGTGCCTGGGGGCCCAGGGGCGGCTACACCTTC.

The chain combines TRBV28 with TRBJ2-7, with D possibly being TRBD1 (5 bases). Trimming stripped 6 bases from V and 0 bases from J, with 9 bases between. The length of the CDR3 is 13 residues. Germline values: CDR1 MDHEN, CDR2 SYDVKM. This CDR3 is CASSKGRSYEQYF. The CDR3 DNA sequence: TGTGCCAGCAGCAAGGGGCGCTCCTACGAGCAGTACTTC.

The V and J genes are TRBV19 and TRBJ2-3; a weak D match, TRBD1 (6 bases). Looked up from germline, CDR1 is LNHDA and CDR2 is SQIVND (reference sequence). V gave up 6 bases and J gave up 2 bases, with 15 bases separating them. This CDR3 comprises 15 residues. The CDR3 sequence is CASRGRGQITDTQYF. CDR3 nucleotide sequence: TGTGCCAGTAGAGGTAGAGGACAGATCACAGATACGCAGTATTTT.

This chain uses TRBV2 with TRBJ2-2; a weak D match, TRBD2 (5 bases). V lost 8 bases and J 6 bases, leaving 10 bases between the germline ends. This CDR3 has 12 residues. The germline gives CDR1 SNHLY, CDR2 FYNNEI. Written as DNA, the CDR3 is TGTGCCAGCGGGAGTGGGTCCGGGGAGCTGTTTTTT. Its translation is CASGSGSGELFF.

The rearrangement uses TRBV10-3 and TRBJ1-1, with a possible D match to TRBD1 (6 bases). Germline loops: CDR1 ENHRY, CDR2 SYGVKD. The V end lost 6 bases, the J end lost 11 bases, and 19 bases lay between the germline ends. The CDR3 runs 13 residues. This CDR3 is CAISLQGNSEAFF. For the CDR3, the DNA is TGTGCCATCAGCCTACAGGGTAATAGCGAGGCTTTCTTT.

The chain has TRBV5-1 and TRBJ2-7; TRBD1 matches 11 bases. Losses at the gene ends were 1 base for V and 2 bases for J; bases not matched to a gene: 2. This CDR3 has 15 residues. Germline V gene sequence: CDR1 SGHRS, CDR2 YFSETQ. The CDR3 nucleotides read TGCGCCAGCAGCTTGACGGGACAGGGGGCCTACGAGCAGTACTTC. The encoded protein is CASSLTGQGAYEQYF.

CDR3 region: CASSIASGTGSEQYF. DNA of the CDR3: TGTGCCAGTAGTATAGCCTCCGGGACAGGGTCCGAGCAGTACTTC. This chain joins TRBV19 and TRBJ2-7, with 9 bases matching TRBD1. The V and J ends lost 1 base and 6 bases, in that order; junction bases with no gene match: 7. Germline lookup yields CDR1 LNHDA and CDR2 SQIVND (reference sequence). The CDR3 spans 15 residues. The variable domain in full, completed from reference TRBV19 and TRBJ2-7, reads DGGITQSPKYLFRKEGQNVTLSCEQNLNHDAMYWYRQDPGQGLRLIYYSQIVNDFQKGDIAEGYSVSREKKESFPLTVTSAQKNPTAFYLCASSIASGTGSEQYFGPGTRLTVT.